These 2 T cell receptor beta chains were sequenced from one sample in a study of cytomegalovirus exposure and HLA in healthy donors. Researchers ran the PCR with 60 Vbeta and 13 Jbeta primers. Data came from immunoSEQ multiplex PCR; TCRdb stores just in-frame clones and leaves some out. The table includes some 120,000 clones, 80% detected once. The sequencing input was PBMCs. Receptors were obtained from a man between 25 and 39 years old in good health and CMV-seronegative.

The chain joins TRBV5-1 to TRBJ2-1; 10 bases are shared with TRBD2. CDR3 length equals 15 residues. The germline gives CDR1 SGHRS, CDR2 YFSETQ. V trimming: 3 bases; J trimming: 6 bases; junction bases outside the gene matches: 6. CDR3 region: CASSWKLAGFNEQFF. The CDR3 DNA follows: TGCGCCAGCAGCTGGAAACTAGCGGGGTTCAATGAGCAGTTCTTC.

In DNA form, the CDR3 reads TGTGCCAGCAGCGGCCCGGGACTGACGAGCTCCTACGAGCAGTACTTC. Amino acids: CASSGPGLTSSYEQYF. The chain has TRBV7-2 and TRBJ2-7; D perhaps matches TRBD2 (6 bases). V shed 5 bases and J shed 0 bases, with 17 bases lying between them. The length of the CDR3 is 16 residues. The germline gives CDR1 SGHTA, CDR2 FQGNSA.